Shown below are 21 T cell receptor beta chains from a single sample sequenced in a study of siplizumab effects on memory and regulatory T cells. The assay was immunoSEQ multiplex PCR, and TCRdb's table has in-frame clones only and misses some. Of approximately 100,000 clones in the sample, over 90% were seen once. The sequencing input was non-Treg CD4+ T cells sorted from blood. The source of these receptors is a human donor in good health.

This chain joins TRBV27 and TRBJ2-7; D possibly corresponds to TRBD2 (5 bases). Germline-derived CDR1 and CDR2 are MNHEY and SMNVEV (reference sequence). The V end lost 2 bases, the J end lost 2 bases, and 13 bases lay between the germline ends. The CDR3 covers 15 residues. CDR3 protein: CASSLATGRTYEQYF. The CDR3 region has the DNA TGTGCCAGCAGTTTAGCGACGGGAAGGACCTACGAGCAGTACTTC.

The V gene is TRBV6-1, the J gene TRBJ1-2; no firm D call. The CDR3 spans 10 residues. From germline, CDR1 is MNHNS and CDR2 SASEGT. V shed 5 bases and J shed 6 bases, with 4 bases lying between them. The CDR3 region has the DNA TGTGCCAGCAGTTACCATGGCTACACCTTC. Its translation: CASSYHGYTF.

Here the CDR3 reads CASSQYWGSNQPQHF. The CDR3 DNA reads as TGCGCCAGCAGTCAATACTGGGGTAGCAATCAGCCCCAGCATTTT. The rearrangement joins TRBV23-1 to TRBJ1-5, with no clear D. TRBV23-1 is identified as an open reading frame with a role that is uncertain. The CDR3 covers 15 residues. V lost 1 base, J lost 0 bases, and 7 bases lay in between.

V and J are TRBV19 and TRBJ2-1, with no clear D. Trimming stripped 5 bases from V and 0 bases from J, with 14 bases between. Germline loops: CDR1 LNHDA, CDR2 SQIVND (reference sequence). There are 16 residues in the CDR3. The CDR3 spells CASSSTPRSSYNEQFF. The CDR3 nucleotides are TGTGCCAGTAGTTCGACCCCCCGGAGCTCCTACAATGAGCAGTTCTTC.

V gene TRBV6-5 combines with J gene TRBJ1-1; D may be TRBD1 (6 bases). Germline V gene lookup returns CDR1 MNHEY and CDR2 SVGAGI. This CDR3 has 15 amino acids. Between the trimmed V and J ends, which lost 8 bases and 4 bases, there was a span of 20 bases. The CDR3: CASGRARGLGTEAFF. DNA for the CDR3: TGTGCCAGCGGTAGGGCCCGGGGGCTGGGCACTGAAGCTTTCTTT.

The rearrangement joins TRBV19 to TRBJ1-5, with 8 positions matching TRBD1. Germline loops: CDR1 LNHDA, CDR2 SQIVND (reference sequence). This CDR3 region has 14 residues. V dropped 5 bases and J dropped 7; count of bases not matched to a gene: 7. CDR3 bases: TGTGCCAGTAGTCCCCGACAGGGGTACCAGCCCCAGCATTTT. Translation: CASSPRQGYQPQHF. The full variable domain, with the rest looked up from reference TRBV19 and TRBJ1-5, is DGGITQSPKYLFRKEGQNVTLSCEQNLNHDAMYWYRQDPGQGLRLIYYSQIVNDFQKGDIAEGYSVSREKKESFPLTVTSAQKNPTAFYLCASSPRQGYQPQHFGDGTRLSIL.

The CDR3 DNA sequence: TGTGCCAGTAGTAAGGGCCTTAACCTCAATCAGCCCCAGCATTTT. This codes for CASSKGLNLNQPQHF. The genes are TRBV19 and TRBJ1-5; D call uncertain. Germline V gene data show CDR1 as LNHDA and CDR2 as SQIVND (reference sequence). There are 15 residues in the CDR3. With 4 bases removed from V and 3 bases from J, the gap between germline ends came to 13 bases.

The rearrangement joins TRBV28 to TRBJ2-1, with D perhaps being TRBD1 or TRBD2 (5 bases each). V was pared by 5 bases and J by 5 bases, with 13 bases between. Germline-derived CDR1 and CDR2 are MDHEN and SYDVKM. The CDR3 is made up of 14 amino acids. The CDR3 DNA is TGTGCCAGCAGTCAAGAGGGACGGGACAATGAGCAGTTCTTC. Its protein product is CASSQEGRDNEQFF.

The chain uses TRBV4-3 and TRBJ2-1; D uncertain. Trimming removed 1 base from V and 10 bases from J, with 8 bases in between. The germline CDR1 and CDR2 sequences are LGHNA and YSLEER. The CDR3 spans 12 residues. CDR3 coding DNA: TGCGCCAGCAGCCAAGGGGGAAACGAGCAGTTCTTC. The encoded protein is CASSQGGNEQFF.

The CDR3 is CASSGLDRTTYF. The DNA of the CDR3 is TGTGCCAGCAGTGGTTTGGACAGGACGACGTACTTC. This chain uses TRBV2 with TRBJ2-7; 7 bases line up with TRBD1. The CDR3 sequence is 12 residues long. The J segment lost 12 bases and the V segment lost 4 bases, leaving 9 bases of the junction unmatched. Looked up from germline, CDR1 is SNHLY and CDR2 is FYNNEI. The whole variable domain, filled in from reference TRBV2 and TRBJ2-7, reads EPEVTQTPSHQVTQMGQEVILRCVPISNHLYFYWYRQILGQKVEFLVSFYNNEISEKSEIFDDQFSVERPDGSNFTLKIRSTKLEDSAMYFCASSGLDRTTYFGPGTRLTVT.

The chain joins TRBV7-8 to TRBJ2-5, with 10 bases fitting TRBD2. Per the germline V gene, CDR1 is SGHVS and CDR2 is FQNEAQ. The CDR3 sequence is 16 residues long. Losses at the gene ends were 2 bases for V and 4 bases for J; bases not matched to a gene: 7. CDR3 sequence reads: CASSLNPAGGGETQYF. As DNA, the CDR3 is TGTGCCAGCAGCTTAAATCCAGCGGGAGGGGGAGAGACCCAGTACTTC.

The genes are TRBV18 and TRBJ2-1; the match to TRBD2 covers 7 bases. Germline assignment: CDR1 KGHSH and CDR2 LQKENI. The CDR3 has 17 residues. V shed 2 bases and J 2 bases; nucleotides not matched to a gene: 9. The CDR3 loop reads CASSPGIAGNPYNEQFF. For the CDR3, the DNA is TGTGCCAGCTCACCAGGGATAGCGGGTAACCCCTACAATGAGCAGTTCTTC.

The chain joins TRBV21-1 to TRBJ1-2. TRBV21-1 is termed a pseudogene. The CDR3 totals 14 residues. DNA of the CDR3: TGTGCCAGCAGCAAAAACCAGACGAACTATGGCTACACCTTC. Protein sequence: CASSKNQTNYGYTF.

The V and J genes are TRBV11-3 and TRBJ1-1, with D unclear. The CDR3 is 12 residues long. Between the trimmed V and J ends, which lost 2 bases and 7 bases, there was a span of 8 bases. The germline V gene has CDR1 SGHNT and CDR2 YENEEA. This CDR3 is CASSLTALEAFF. As DNA, the CDR3 is TGTGCCAGCAGCTTAACTGCGCTTGAAGCTTTCTTT.

The CDR3 reads CASSQAGEGGELFF. In nucleotides, the CDR3 is TGCGCCAGCAGCCAAGCAGGGGAGGGCGGGGAGCTGTTTTTT. The chain joins TRBV4-1 to TRBJ2-2, with D possibly matching TRBD2 (7 bases). The CDR3 has 14 residues. Per germline, CDR1 MGHRA and CDR2 YSYEKL. Trimming cost V 1 base and J 7 bases, with 10 bases left between them.

V usage is TRBV19 and J usage is TRBJ2-1, with D possibly TRBD1 on 6 matching bases. Germline V CDR1 and CDR2: LNHDA, SQIVND (reference sequence). V lost 5 bases and J lost 6, with 14 bases in between. This CDR3 has 14 residues. The CDR3 DNA follows: TGTGCCAGTAGTTCGTACAGGGTGGGCAATGAGCAGTTCTTC. Protein sequence: CASSSYRVGNEQFF.

The chain joins TRBV9 to TRBJ2-1, with 7 bases fitting TRBD1. Germline V gene lookup returns CDR1 SGDLS and CDR2 YYNGEE. The CDR3 runs to 16 residues. With V trimmed by 4 bases and J by 7 bases, 14 bases remained unmatched. Written as DNA, the CDR3 is TGTGCCAGCAGCCTACTGGGGACAGCCTTTAGAAATGAGCAGTTCTTC. Its protein product is CASSLLGTAFRNEQFF.

This clone has only one observation. The chain has TRBV5-4 and TRBJ1-2; D is perhaps TRBD1 (6 bases). The germline V gene has CDR1 SGHNT and CDR2 YYREEE (reference sequence). V dropped 5 bases and J dropped 5 bases, with 16 bases sitting between them. This CDR3 comprises 14 residues. CDR3 amino acids: CASSLGQRDYGYTF. In nucleotides, the CDR3 is TGTGCCAGCAGTCTAGGACAGAGAGATTATGGCTACACCTTC.

The rearrangement joins TRBV27 to TRBJ1-2; TRBD1 aligns across 10 bases. This CDR3 contains 14 residues. From germline, CDR1 is MNHEY and CDR2 SMNVEV (reference sequence). V shed 6 bases and J 8 bases; nucleotides not matched to a gene: 9. CDR3 DNA sequence: TGTGCCAGCAGACCTAGGACAGGGGGTGGGGGCTACACCTTC. Translating gives CASRPRTGGGGYTF.

There are a few counts of this clone. V gene TRBV7-9 combines with J gene TRBJ1-2, with a tentative D call TRBD1 (5 bases). The CDR3 runs 12 residues. The germline CDR1 and CDR2 sequences are SEHNR and FQNEAQ (reference sequence). Trimming shortened V by 5 bases and J by 6 bases, and 10 bases separated the two germline ends. CDR3 sequence reads: CASSPGADGYTF. CDR3 nucleotide sequence: TGTGCCAGCAGCCCTGGGGCAGATGGCTACACCTTC.

The V gene is TRBV4-1, the J gene TRBJ2-3, with D hard to call. The germline gives CDR1 MGHRA, CDR2 YSYEKL. The CDR3 is 15 amino acids. V lost 3 bases and J 3 bases, leaving 13 bases between the germline ends. Written as DNA, the CDR3 is TGCGCCAGCAGCCATTCTCCAGCTAGGACAGATACGCAGTATTTT. It translates to CASSHSPARTDTQYF.